This T cell receptor delta chain was identified during a study of gamma-delta chains in newborns, infants, children. About this clone: This sample includes further DNA sequences coding for the same CDR3.

TCRdb redid the clone calls on the reads with CATT. The sample lists 5,000 or so delta-chain clones, approximately 3% occurring once. The trim removed 1 base at V and 7 bases at J, leaving 6 bases unmatched. Germline V gene sequence: CDR1 GEAIGNYY, CDR2 EKD. The CDR3 totals 14 residues. The sample was blood. The sequence derives from a child who was a newborn, infant or young child, either healthy, febrile or measles-vaccinated (not recorded which). The chain joins TRDV2 to TRDJ1, with 9 nucleotides matching TRDD3. CDR3 sequence (DNA): TGTGCCTGTGACACTGGGGGATATGTGAGTAAACTCATCTTT. Translating it yields CACDTGGYVSKLIF.